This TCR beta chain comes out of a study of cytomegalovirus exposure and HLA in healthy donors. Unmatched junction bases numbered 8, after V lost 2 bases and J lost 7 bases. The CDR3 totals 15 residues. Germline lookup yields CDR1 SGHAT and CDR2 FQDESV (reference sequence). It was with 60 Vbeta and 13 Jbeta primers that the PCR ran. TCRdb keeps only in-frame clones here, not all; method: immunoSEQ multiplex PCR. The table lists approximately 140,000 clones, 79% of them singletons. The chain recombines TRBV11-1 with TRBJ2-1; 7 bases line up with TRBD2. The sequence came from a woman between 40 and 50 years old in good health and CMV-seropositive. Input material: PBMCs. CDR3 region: CASSLSPSGKNEQFF. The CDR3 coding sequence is TGTGCCAGCAGCTTAAGCCCTAGCGGAAAAAATGAGCAGTTCTTC.